This TCR beta chain was observed in a study of blood T cell repertoires in COVID-19. Study details: The cDNA or gDNA used as material had been derived from T cells, B-cell-depleted T cells, or PBMCs.

The germline CDR1 and CDR2 sequences are SGHRS and YFSETQ. The CDR3 covers 15 residues. Between the trimmed V and J ends, which lost 1 base and 5 bases, there was a span of 15 bases. In the authors' workflow: It was from reference gene primer amplification that nucleated cell counts were estimated. TCRdb's table, derived via immunoSEQ multiplex PCR, lists solely in-frame clones and lacks some. The DNA gave D and trimming, while V, J and clone size come from that table. Altogether approximately 120,000 clones are present, roughly 76% being singletons, with the ten largest covering less than 11%. This sequence joins TRBV5-1 and TRBJ2-5; TRBD2 might be the D (5 bases). This receptor was identified in a human donor in a cohort sampled during active COVID-19. The sequenced sample consisted of peripheral blood. The CDR3 loop is CASSLRESGKETQYF. CDR3 sequence (DNA): TGCGCCAGCAGCTTGAGGGAGTCCGGGAAGGAGACCCAGTACTTC.